This T cell receptor (beta chain) emerged from a study of regulatory T cells in long-lasting Graves disease. General observations from the study: There was favoring of TRBV28, TRBJ1-2 and TRBJ2-5 in persistent disease. Relative to newly diagnosed Graves' patients, persistent ones had lower TCR diversity.

Germline CDR1 and CDR2: SGHRS and YFSETQ. The length of the CDR3 is 15 residues. For TCR beta, libraries came from iRepertoire HTBI primers and Arm-PCR of CDR3 regions. Via MiXCR, TCRdb re-called the multiplex PCR reads, giving one row per CDR3 protein. The sample carries a few hundred thousand distinct CDR3 sequences, 15% recorded once. Time point meaning: newly diagnosed GD, antithyroid drugs for less than 3 months. Extracted RNA from PBMCs served as the source of the TCR library. An approximately 10-milliliter sample of peripheral blood was drawn into EDTA tubes. In this sample, this clonotype turned up many times. Antigen specificity is unknown. Germline is not matched at one junction end, which may reflect a read error. The same sample was also used in a study of T cells in Graves' hyperthyroidism and ophthalmopathy. That paper notes: Blood held most thyroid clonotypes expanded above 0.001 frequency.

The chain combines TRBV5-1 with TRBJ2-3, with D possibly matching TRBD2 (6 bases). This specimen consisted of peripheral blood mononuclear cells (PBMCs), obtained at new diagnosis, from a patient treated with antithyroid drugs. This receptor was obtained from a woman between 40 and 50 years old with Graves disease. CDR3 coding DNA: TGCGCCAGCAGCGTCCGGGACTCCGTCACACATACGCAGTATTTT. Amino acid sequence: CASSVRDSVTHTQYF.